This passage covers 14 T cell receptor beta chains from one sample sequenced in a study of vaccination and CD4 T cells after COVID-19. Their specific antigens are unknown. Treatment denoted: roughly 10-day PBMC culture with coronavirus spike peptide pools or control peptides (ViraFEST assay). The study sequenced cultured CD4+ T cell DNA using the Oncomine TCR Beta short-read assay. Each CDR3 protein is one row after TCRdb ran MiXCR on the PCR reads. The table has about 8,500 distinct CDR3 sequences, approximately 49% seen once. The sequencing sample was made of CD4+ T cells from blood, cultured in vitro. Source of these receptors: a human donor who had recovered from COVID-19.

The CDR3 DNA reads as TGTGCCAGCACCACAACTAGCGGCGTCTACAATGAGCAGTTCTTC. Translation: CASTTTSGVYNEQFF. The rearrangement joins TRBV6-1 to TRBJ2-1; TRBD2 aligns across 8 bases. CDR1 and CDR2 from the germline V gene are MNHNS and SASEGT. The CDR3 consists of 15 residues. V was clipped by 7 bases and J by 3 bases; unmatched bases: 8.

The chain combines TRBV11-3 with TRBJ2-5; the match to TRBD2 covers 7 bases. This CDR3 is built from 12 residues. J was trimmed by 5 bases and V by 5 bases; bases with no gene match: 2. CDR1 is SGHNT, CDR2 YENEEA, per germline. The CDR3 sequence: CASSQGGETQYF. The DNA of the CDR3 is TGTGCCAGCAGCCAGGGAGGGGAGACCCAGTACTTC.

The V call is TRBV19, the J call TRBJ1-2; 9 positions agree with TRBD1. V lost 5 bases to trimming and J lost 5 bases; unmatched junction nucleotides: 9. The CDR3 is 15 amino acids. The germline V gene encodes CDR1 LNHDA and CDR2 SQIVND (reference sequence). The CDR3 spells CASSLSTGGRYGYTF. The CDR3 DNA is TGTGCCAGTAGTTTAAGTACAGGGGGCCGGTATGGCTACACCTTC.

This sequence joins TRBV2 and TRBJ1-1; D remains unclear. V was trimmed by 8 bases and J by 0 bases, leaving 10 bases between them. CDR1 SNHLY and CDR2 FYNNEI come from the germline V gene. The CDR3 totals 13 residues. Written as DNA, the CDR3 is TGTGCCAGCGGGATTGACATGAACACTGAAGCTTTCTTT. It encodes CASGIDMNTEAFF. The full variable domain, its missing parts supplied by reference TRBV2 and TRBJ1-1, is EPEVTQTPSHQVTQMGQEVILRCVPISNHLYFYWYRQILGQKVEFLVSFYNNEISEKSEIFDDQFSVERPDGSNFTLKIRSTKLEDSAMYFCASGIDMNTEAFFGQGTRLTVV.

This clonotype was counted between two and nine times. This sequence joins TRBV7-2 and TRBJ2-4; D uncertain. This CDR3 comprises 14 residues. Germline loops: CDR1 SGHTA, CDR2 FQGNSA. Trimming stripped 5 bases from V and 0 bases from J, with 8 bases between. Here the CDR3 reads CASSAPPAKNIQYF. The CDR3 DNA is TGTGCCAGCAGCGCCCCCCCAGCCAAAAACATTCAGTACTTC.

This clonotype was observed a handful of times. The chain combines TRBV6-1 with TRBJ2-3; 8 bases are shared with TRBD1. Germline V gene data show CDR1 as MNHNS and CDR2 as SASEGT. This CDR3 spans 15 amino acids. The V and J ends lost 6 bases and 3 bases, in that order; junction bases with no gene match: 8. DNA for the CDR3: TGTGCCAGCAGATTCCAGGGGGCTAGGACAGATACGCAGTATTTT. Its protein is CASRFQGARTDTQYF.

Here the CDR3 reads CASSIAVADTQYF. In nucleotides, the CDR3 is TGTGCCAGTAGTATTGCAGTTGCAGATACGCAGTATTTT. This chain connects TRBV19 to TRBJ2-3; D is unresolved. Germline V gene lookup returns CDR1 LNHDA and CDR2 SQIVND (reference sequence). This CDR3 region has 13 residues. Trimming shortened V by 3 bases and J by 4 bases, and 8 bases separated the two germline ends.

A few counts support this clonotype. J is TRBJ2-7 and V is TRBV20-1; TRBD2 is a possible D gene (6 bases). This CDR3 comprises 11 residues. V lost 5 bases, J lost 7 bases, and 12 bases lay in between. Germline CDR1 reads DFQATT; CDR2 reads SNEGSKA (reference sequence). CDR3 residues: CSAARGREQYF. The CDR3 bases are TGCAGTGCTGCCCGGGGGAGGGAGCAGTACTTC.

This chain joins TRBV19 and TRBJ2-3; 8 bases line up with TRBD2. Germline CDR1 LNHDA, CDR2 SQIVND (reference sequence). The CDR3 extends over 14 amino acids. V lost 1 base and J lost 4; bases outside the gene matches: 1. DNA for the CDR3: TGTGCCAGTAGTATAGGGACTAGCCCAGATACGCAGTATTTT. Its translation is CASSIGTSPDTQYF. Drawing the rest from reference TRBV19 and TRBJ2-3, the complete variable domain is DGGITQSPKYLFRKEGQNVTLSCEQNLNHDAMYWYRQDPGQGLRLIYYSQIVNDFQKGDIAEGYSVSREKKESFPLTVTSAQKNPTAFYLCASSIGTSPDTQYFGPGTRLTVL.

This clonotype has a handful of counts. The chain couples TRBV7-2 to TRBJ2-1, with D possibly TRBD1 on 6 matching bases. The germline CDR1 and CDR2 sequences are SGHTA and FQGNSA. This CDR3 is built from 15 residues. V lost 4 bases and J lost 1, with 11 bases in between. The CDR3 loop is CASSSQGQSYNEQFF. The CDR3 DNA is TGTGCCAGCAGCTCACAGGGCCAGTCCTACAATGAGCAGTTCTTC.

This clonotype has more than one count but fewer than ten. This chain connects TRBV20-1 to TRBJ2-5, with 7 positions matching TRBD1. This CDR3 has 14 amino acids. Trimming removed 3 bases from V and 5 bases from J; junction bases left unmatched: 9. The V gene's germline CDR1 is DFQATT and CDR2 SNEGSKA (reference sequence). This CDR3 is CSASVGTDRETQYF. CDR3 sequence (DNA): TGCAGTGCTAGCGTCGGGACAGACCGGGAGACCCAGTACTTC.

This clonotype occurred once. The chain employs TRBV6-2 or TRBV6-3 and TRBJ2-3; TRBD2 aligns across 8 bases. J was trimmed by 4 bases and V by 8 bases; bases with no gene match: 8. The CDR3 is made up of 14 amino acids. Germline loops: CDR1 MNHEY, CDR2 SVGEGT. In nucleotides, the CDR3 is TGTGCCAGCCAGCGGGAGTGGGGGGCAGATACGCAGTATTTT. It yields the protein CASQREWGADTQYF.

The chain couples TRBV24-1 to TRBJ1-2, with D hard to call. Trimming cost V 9 bases and J 4 bases, with 11 bases left between them. The CDR3 is made up of 12 amino acids. Germline V gene sequence: CDR1 KGHDR, CDR2 SFDVKD. Here the CDR3 reads CATGEDGYGYTF. The CDR3 DNA reads as TGTGCCACCGGAGAGGACGGCTATGGCTACACCTTC.

V is TRBV24-1 and J is TRBJ2-3; D not resolved. Per the germline V gene, CDR1 is KGHDR and CDR2 is SFDVKD. V was trimmed by 9 bases and J by 3 bases, leaving 9 bases between them. This CDR3 is 12 amino acids long. The chain's CDR3 is CATRTGTDTQYF. The CDR3, as DNA: TGTGCCACCCGGACCGGGACAGATACGCAGTATTTT.